The 13 T cell receptor beta chains reported below all come from one sample, sequenced in a study of vaccination effects on CD4 cells after COVID-19 (dated by TCRdb to about 2022). The antigens of these receptors remain unknown. After roughly 11 days of culture, CD4+ T cells were isolated with the EasySep CD4+ T cell isolation kit. Each participant got two doses of an mRNA SARS-CoV-2 vaccine, either BNT162b2 or mRNA-1273. The library was obtained by the immunoSEQ multiplex PCR assay. What TCRdb holds here is the immuneACCESS table cut down to in-frame rearrangements. Part of the clones is not present; checked against another copy, under half of the missing clones reflect an unresolved V gene, and the others are unexplained. The sample table shows 45,000 to 55,000 clones, and 70% are seen once. The biggest ten clones account for around 7% of the sample. Sequences were derived from CD4+ T cells from PBMCs cultured without peptide, sampled after COVID-19 vaccination. The receptors derive from a human donor who received a COVID-19 vaccine.

The CDR3 coding sequence is TGTGCCAGCAGCCCAGGGACGGGCTCTGGAAACACCATATATTTT. This encodes CASSPGTGSGNTIYF. V and J are TRBV9 and TRBJ1-3; D may be TRBD1 (5 bases). Trimming took off 4 bases at V and 0 bases at J, with 11 bases between the two ends. The CDR3 loop spans 15 amino acids. Looked up from germline, CDR1 is SGDLS and CDR2 is YYNGEE.

This clone was recorded only once. Here the CDR3 reads CASSPPGTSVYEQYF. The DNA of the CDR3 is TGTGCCAGCTCACCACCCGGGACTAGCGTCTACGAGCAGTACTTC. The chain joins TRBV18 to TRBJ2-7, with 10 nucleotides matching TRBD2. V trimming: 0 bases; J trimming: 3 bases; junction bases outside the gene matches: 2. The germline V gene has CDR1 KGHSH and CDR2 LQKENI. This CDR3 has 15 amino acids.

The rearrangement links TRBV2 to TRBJ1-2; 7 bases are a match to TRBD1. This CDR3 has 14 residues. J gave up 4 bases and V 2 bases, and 4 bases lay outside the gene matches. Germline V gives CDR1 SNHLY, CDR2 FYNNEI. CDR3 DNA sequence: TGTGCCAGCAGTGAAAGGGGGCTTAGCTATGGCTACACCTTC. Its translation: CASSERGLSYGYTF.

The chain uses TRBV7-2 and TRBJ2-1; tentative D call: TRBD2 (7 bases). V lost 5 bases, J lost 6 bases, and 20 bases lay in between. Germline V gene sequence: CDR1 SGHTA, CDR2 FQGNSA. This CDR3 comprises 16 residues. CDR3 amino acids: CASSPQGGRGGNEQFF. As DNA, the CDR3 is TGTGCCAGCAGCCCACAAGGGGGTAGGGGGGGCAATGAGCAGTTCTTC.

This clone was detected only once. The V and J genes are TRBV18 and TRBJ1-4; TRBD1 aligns across 9 bases. The V segment lost 3 bases and the J segment 8 bases; nucleotides outside the gene matches: 4. This CDR3 is 14 amino acids long. Germline values: CDR1 KGHSH, CDR2 LQKENI. The CDR3 reads CASSPDRGNEKLFF. The CDR3 DNA is TGTGCCAGCTCACCGGACAGGGGTAACGAAAAACTGTTTTTT.

In its sample, this clone is medium-sized. The gene calls are TRBV10-3 and TRBJ2-1; D unclear. The V and J ends lost 0 bases and 5 bases respectively, with 11 bases between them. The CDR3 is 15 residues long. Germline V lookup: CDR1 ENHRY, CDR2 SYGVKD. CDR3 coding DNA: TGTGCCATCAGTGAGTCTGGTGGGCGTCACAATGAGCAGTTCTTC. Residues: CAISESGGRHNEQFF.

In its sample, this clone was seen once. This chain links TRBV7-8 with TRBJ2-4; D is undetermined. The V end was cut by 3 bases, the J end by 7 bases, with 10 bases between. CDR3 length: 13 residues. Germline CDR1 reads SGHVS; CDR2 reads FQNEAQ. The CDR3 nucleotides are TGTGCCAGCAGCTTTAGTACGCCGAACATTCAGTACTTC. This codes for CASSFSTPNIQYF.

V is TRBV10-3 and J is TRBJ2-5; TRBD1 aligns across 7 bases. V lost 6 bases, J lost 4 bases, and 8 bases stayed unmatched. CDR1 is ENHRY and CDR2 is SYGVKD in the germline V gene. The CDR3 length is 14 residues. CDR3 protein: CAIRDGQAGETQYF. The DNA of the CDR3 is TGTGCCATCAGGGATGGACAGGCTGGAGAGACCCAGTACTTC.

In DNA, the CDR3 is TGTGCCAGCAGCCCATATGGCGGTACCTCCTACGAGCAGTACTTC. It translates to CASSPYGGTSYEQYF. The chain uses TRBV3-1 (or the pseudogene TRBV3-2) and TRBJ2-7; D not resolved. Germline V gene sequence: CDR1 LGHDT, CDR2 YNNKEL (reference sequence). CDR3 length: 15 residues. V shed 4 bases and J shed 0 bases, with 13 bases lying between them.

This chain links TRBV2 with TRBJ1-5; D gene ambiguous. This CDR3 spans 14 amino acids. The germline V gene encodes CDR1 SNHLY and CDR2 FYNNEI. The germline V and J ends were trimmed by 8 bases and 7 bases, with 18 bases remaining between them. The CDR3 spells CASSLGGNAQPQHF. The CDR3 coding sequence is TGTGCCAGCTCCCTGGGAGGGAATGCGCAGCCCCAGCATTTT.

The chain employs TRBV4-1 and TRBJ2-1; 9 bases line up with TRBD1. The CDR3 totals 16 residues. Trimming took 2 bases from V and 6 from J; bases not matched to a gene: 8. Germline V lookup: CDR1 MGHRA, CDR2 YSYEKL. CDR3 loop: CASSQPPGQGVNEQFF. CDR3 coding DNA: TGCGCCAGCAGCCAACCCCCGGGACAGGGAGTCAATGAGCAGTTCTTC.

The V call is TRBV18, the J call TRBJ2-7; perhaps D is TRBD1 or TRBD2 (5 bases each). The germline V and J ends were trimmed by 3 bases and 2 bases, with 11 bases remaining between them. Germline values: CDR1 KGHSH, CDR2 LQKENI. This CDR3 has 14 amino acids. CDR3 protein: CASSPGASTYEQYF. CDR3 sequence (DNA): TGTGCCAGCTCACCCGGGGCCTCAACCTACGAGCAGTACTTC.

V gene TRBV5-4 combines with J gene TRBJ2-3; TRBD2 agrees at 13 bases. J lost 0 bases, V lost 3 bases, and 4 bases had no gene match. The CDR3 runs 17 residues. Germline-derived CDR1 and CDR2 are SGHNT and YYREEE (reference sequence). The CDR3 DNA follows: TGTGCCAGCAGCTCGGGGACTAGCGGGAAAAGCACAGATACGCAGTATTTT. Translating it yields CASSSGTSGKSTDTQYF.